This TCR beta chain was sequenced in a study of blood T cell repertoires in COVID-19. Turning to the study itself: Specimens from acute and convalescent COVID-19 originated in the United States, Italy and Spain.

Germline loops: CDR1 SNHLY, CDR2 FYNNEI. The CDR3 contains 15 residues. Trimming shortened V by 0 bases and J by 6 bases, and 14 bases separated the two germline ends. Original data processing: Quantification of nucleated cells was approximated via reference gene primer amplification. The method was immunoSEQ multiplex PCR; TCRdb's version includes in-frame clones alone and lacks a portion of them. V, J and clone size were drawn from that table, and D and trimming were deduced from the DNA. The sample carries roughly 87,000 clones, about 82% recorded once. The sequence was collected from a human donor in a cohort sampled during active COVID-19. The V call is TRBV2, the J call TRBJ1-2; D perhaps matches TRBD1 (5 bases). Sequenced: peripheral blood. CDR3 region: CASSEAATEVHGYTF. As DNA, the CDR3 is TGTGCCAGCAGTGAAGCGGCGACAGAGGTCCATGGCTACACCTTC.